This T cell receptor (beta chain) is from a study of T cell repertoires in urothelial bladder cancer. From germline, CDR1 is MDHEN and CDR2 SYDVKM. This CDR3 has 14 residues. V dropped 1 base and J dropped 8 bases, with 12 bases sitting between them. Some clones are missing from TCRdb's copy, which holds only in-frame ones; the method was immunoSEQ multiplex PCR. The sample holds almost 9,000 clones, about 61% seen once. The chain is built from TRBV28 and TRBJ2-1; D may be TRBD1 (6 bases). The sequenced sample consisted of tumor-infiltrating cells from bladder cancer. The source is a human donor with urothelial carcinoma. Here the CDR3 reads CASSLSYRVDEQFF. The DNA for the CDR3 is TGTGCCAGCAGTTTATCATACAGGGTGGATGAGCAGTTCTTC.